The source of this T cell receptor (beta chain) is a study of blood T cells in healthy people across ages. Study results and caveats: Per million T cells, TCR beta diversity dropped roughly linearly as age increased.

Concerning this clonotype: The antigen is unknown.

V was pared by 6 bases and J by 0 bases, with 21 bases between. Per germline, CDR1 DFQATT and CDR2 SNEGSKA (reference sequence). The CDR3 has 16 residues. A sample-barcoded 5' primer and a J-beta primer mix were used in a second PCR of about 7 to 12 cycles. TCRdb reprocessed the 5' RACE reads via MiXCR and lists one record per CDR3 protein. The data show about 1.4 million distinct CDR3 sequences, with 59% seen just once and about 6.3% held by the top ten. Sample donors were healthy Caucasian individuals that came from Russia, aged roughly 6 to 95. This chain connects TRBV20-1 to TRBJ2-7; the D gene is possibly TRBD1 (6 bases). The source material was blood. This receptor was identified in a man aged 18 to 29 in good health. CDR3 in amino acids: CSAVDPAGTHSYEQYF. The DNA of the CDR3 is TGCAGTGCGGTCGACCCTGCCGGGACACACTCCTACGAGCAGTACTTC.